This T cell receptor beta chain was documented in a study of radiation and T cells in renal cell carcinoma. On the study more broadly: Nephrectomy followed 15 Gy stereotactic body radiation by 4 weeks.

TCRdb's table, derived via immunoSEQ multiplex PCR, lists solely in-frame clones and lacks some. In the table there are some 100,000 clones, over 75% of which are singletons. The time point: baseline pretreatment blood. The treatment here: 15 Gy SBRT to primary tumor, nephrectomy 4 weeks later. Blood was sampled at baseline, 2 weeks and 4 weeks after SBRT. Trimming took 10 bases from V and 4 from J, leaving 14 bases between them. The germline CDR1 and CDR2 sequences are MDHEN and SYDVKM. This CDR3 spans 13 amino acids. Study observations and caveats: No pretreatment tumor biopsies were available for baseline clonotypes.

The sample holds a few counts of this clone. The antigen is unknown. V and J are TRBV28 and TRBJ1-5; D is unclear. The clonotype was recovered from a man between 60 and 75 years old with renal cell carcinoma. Sequenced here: blood, sampled from a patient whose treatment included radiotherapy and nephrectomy. CDR3 loop: CATYSLGNQPQHF. The CDR3 coding sequence is TGTGCCACCTACTCCTTGGGGAATCAGCCCCAGCATTTT.